This T cell receptor beta chain was observed in a study of PD-L1 blockade in urothelial cancer. Overall study context: Each participant's history included 0 to 3 prior chemotherapy regimens.

Described time point: pretreatment peripheral blood. The study enrolled patients with locally advanced or metastatic urothelial carcinoma. Study-wide results and limits: Durable benefit accompanied greater 3-week expansion of tumor-associated blood clones.

Germline CDR1 is SNHLY and CDR2 is FYNNEI. The V and J ends lost 3 bases and 7 bases, in that order; junction bases with no gene match: 7. The CDR3 has 15 residues. As to this clone: Its target is not known.

The method was immunoSEQ multiplex PCR; TCRdb's version includes in-frame clones alone and lacks a portion of them. The sample carries tens of thousands of clones, 70% to 90% recorded once. The chain joins TRBV2 to TRBJ1-4; 8 bases agree with TRBD1. The TCR originated in a man in his sixties or seventies with urothelial cancer. Sample: PBMCs, taken around atezolizumab (anti-PD-L1) treatment. The CDR3 nucleotides are TGTGCCAGCAGTGAGCGACAGGGGTTCGGTGAAAAACTGTTTTTT. Translation: CASSERQGFGEKLFF.